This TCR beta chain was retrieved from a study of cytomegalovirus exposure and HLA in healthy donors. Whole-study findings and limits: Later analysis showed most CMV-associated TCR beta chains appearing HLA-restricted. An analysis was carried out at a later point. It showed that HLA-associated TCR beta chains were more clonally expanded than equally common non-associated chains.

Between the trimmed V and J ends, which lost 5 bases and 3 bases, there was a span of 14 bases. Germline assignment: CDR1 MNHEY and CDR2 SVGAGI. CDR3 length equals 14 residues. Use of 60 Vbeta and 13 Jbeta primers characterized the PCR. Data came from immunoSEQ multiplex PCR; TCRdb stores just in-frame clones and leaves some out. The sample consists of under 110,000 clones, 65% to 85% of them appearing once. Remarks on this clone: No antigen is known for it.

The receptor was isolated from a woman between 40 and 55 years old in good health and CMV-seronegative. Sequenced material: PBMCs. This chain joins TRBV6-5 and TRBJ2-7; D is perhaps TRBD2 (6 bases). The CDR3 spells CASSHAEGNYEQYF. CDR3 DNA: TGTGCCAGCAGTCACGCGGAGGGGAACTACGAGCAGTACTTC.